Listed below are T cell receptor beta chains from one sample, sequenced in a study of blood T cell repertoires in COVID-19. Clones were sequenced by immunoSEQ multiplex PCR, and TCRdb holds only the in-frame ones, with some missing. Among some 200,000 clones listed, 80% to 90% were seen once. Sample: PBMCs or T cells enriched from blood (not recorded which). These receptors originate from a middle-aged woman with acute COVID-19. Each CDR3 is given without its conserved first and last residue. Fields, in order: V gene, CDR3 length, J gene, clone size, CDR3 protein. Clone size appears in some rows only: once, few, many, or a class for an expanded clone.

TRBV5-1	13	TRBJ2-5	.	ASSPRTSLGETQY
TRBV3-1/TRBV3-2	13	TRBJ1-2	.	ASSETTGRHYGYT
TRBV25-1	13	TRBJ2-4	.	ASSDPGPSGDIQY
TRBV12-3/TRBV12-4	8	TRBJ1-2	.	ASKGRGYT
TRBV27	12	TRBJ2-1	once	ASSPSIIDNEQF
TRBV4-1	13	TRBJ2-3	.	ASSRTSGVADTQY
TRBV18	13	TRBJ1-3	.	ASSPWENSGNTIY
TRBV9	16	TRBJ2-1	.	ASSNRPITSGGAHEQF
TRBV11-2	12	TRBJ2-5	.	ASEGGVREETQY
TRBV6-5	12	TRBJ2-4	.	ASERTEAKNIQY
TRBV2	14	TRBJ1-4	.	ASSETPGRLNEKLF
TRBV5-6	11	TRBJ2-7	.	ASSPEGRYEQY
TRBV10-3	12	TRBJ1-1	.	AISGQWGNTEAF
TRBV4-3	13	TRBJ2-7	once	ASSQSRTGGYEQY
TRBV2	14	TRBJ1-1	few	ASSEAWWGGKTEAF
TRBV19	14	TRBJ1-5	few	ASSFRGQGPNQPQH
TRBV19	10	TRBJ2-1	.	ASDAGGNEQF
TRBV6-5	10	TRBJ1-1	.	ASSSPGPRAF
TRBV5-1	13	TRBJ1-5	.	ASISDRGRDQPQH
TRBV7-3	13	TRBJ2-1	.	ASSLLAVSYNEQF
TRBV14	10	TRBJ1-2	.	ASSSGTYGYT
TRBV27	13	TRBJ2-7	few	ASSLVGGHAYEQY
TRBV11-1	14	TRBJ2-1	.	ASRTGQGDPYNEQF
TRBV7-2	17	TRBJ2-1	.	ASSLGLAGGPSSYNEQF
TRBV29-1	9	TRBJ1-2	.	SVRDNYGYT
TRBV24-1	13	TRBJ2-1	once	ATSDPRTGVHEQF
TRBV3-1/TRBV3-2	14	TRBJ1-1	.	ASSHGTGKSNTEAF
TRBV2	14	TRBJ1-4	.	ASSETGTGINEKLF
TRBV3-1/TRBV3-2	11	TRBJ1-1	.	ASSQNRGTEAF
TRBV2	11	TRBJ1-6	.	ASSATANSPLH
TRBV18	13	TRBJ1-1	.	ASSPRRSKDTEAF
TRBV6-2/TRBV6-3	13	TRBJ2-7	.	ASSYGSLAHYEQY
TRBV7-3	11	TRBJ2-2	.	ASSLNRLGELF
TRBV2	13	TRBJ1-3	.	ASSDRGPIGNTIY
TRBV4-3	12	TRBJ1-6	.	ASRQQGANSPLH
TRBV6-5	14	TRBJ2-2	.	ASSLGPGTDTGELF
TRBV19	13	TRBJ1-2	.	ASSVSGVPNYGYT
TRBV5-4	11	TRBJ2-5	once	ASSFGQAQAQY
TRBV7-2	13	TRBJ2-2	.	ASSLGRGGTGELF
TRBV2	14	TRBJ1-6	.	ASGDPDGRQNSPLH
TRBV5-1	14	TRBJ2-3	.	ASSLGGAGTTDTQY
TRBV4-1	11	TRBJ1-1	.	ASSLGTGAEAF
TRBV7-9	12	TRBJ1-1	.	ASSSKGANTEAF
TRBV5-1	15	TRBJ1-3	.	ASSRTGDLTSGNTIY
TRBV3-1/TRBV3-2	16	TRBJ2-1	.	ASSQAWEFSGSDNEQF
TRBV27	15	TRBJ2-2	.	ASSFPGLAGGFGELF
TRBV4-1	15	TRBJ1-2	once	ASSQDRGEFLNYGYT
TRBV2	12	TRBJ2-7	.	ASPSSGDPGEQY
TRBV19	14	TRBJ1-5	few	ASLDRGPYSNQPQH